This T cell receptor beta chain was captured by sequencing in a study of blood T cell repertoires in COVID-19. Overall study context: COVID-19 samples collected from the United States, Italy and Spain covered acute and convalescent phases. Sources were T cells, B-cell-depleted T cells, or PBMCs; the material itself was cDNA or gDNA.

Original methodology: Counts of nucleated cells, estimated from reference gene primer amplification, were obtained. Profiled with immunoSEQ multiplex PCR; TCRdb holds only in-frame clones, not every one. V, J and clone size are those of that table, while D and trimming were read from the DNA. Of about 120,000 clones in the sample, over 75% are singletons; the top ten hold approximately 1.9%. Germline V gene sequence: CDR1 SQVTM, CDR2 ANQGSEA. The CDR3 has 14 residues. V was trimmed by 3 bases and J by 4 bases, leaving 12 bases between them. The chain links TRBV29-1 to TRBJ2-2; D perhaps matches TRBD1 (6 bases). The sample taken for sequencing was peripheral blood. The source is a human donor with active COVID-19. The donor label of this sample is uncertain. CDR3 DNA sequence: TGCAGCGTTGACAGAACAGGGTTCACCGGGGAGCTGTTTTTT. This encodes CSVDRTGFTGELFF.